These T cell receptor beta chains were read from a single sample in a study of blood T cell repertoires in COVID-19. Sequenced by immunoSEQ multiplex PCR; TCRdb stores in-frame clones only, minus some. This table holds fewer than 350,000 clones, approximately 91% found once. Sequencing used PBMCs or T cells enriched from blood (not recorded which). The origin of the receptors is a woman in her 40s who had recovered from COVID-19. CDR3s include the opening cysteine and the closing phenylalanine or tryptophan. D genes are given only for firm matches. A clone size is listed for some rows: how often the clone was seen (once, few, many), or a class if it is expanded.

J | D | size | V | DNA | CDR3
TRBJ1-5 | - | few | TRBV19 | TGTGCCAGTAGTATAATGCACACGGAGGCAGGGCCCCAGCATTTT | CASSIMHTEAGPQHF
TRBJ1-2 | - | once | TRBV10-3 | TGTGCCATCAGTGAGTCGGTCCGGGGGGATGGCTACACCTTC | CAISESVRGDGYTF
TRBJ1-2 | TRBD1 | - | TRBV3-1/TRBV3-2 | TGTGCCAGCAGCCGGGACAGGGAGACGTATGGCTACACCTTC | CASSRDRETYGYTF
TRBJ2-5 | - | - | TRBV13 | TGTGCCAGCAGGTTCTCGGAGACCCAGTACTTC | CASRFSETQYF
TRBJ2-7 | TRBD2 | - | TRBV15 | TGTGCCACCAGCAGAGAAGGGACTAGCGCCGTTACCTGCTACGGGCAGTACTTC | CATSREGTSAVTCYGQYF
TRBJ2-7 | TRBD2 | - | TRBV9 | TGTGCCAGCAGCGTAGCAGCGGGAGGCGGGAACAACGAGCAGTACTTC | CASSVAAGGGNNEQYF
TRBJ2-1 | - | - | TRBV18 | TGTGCCAGCACACGGGTCGGAGGGGTCGATGAGCAGTTCTTC | CASTRVGGVDEQFF
TRBJ2-3 | TRBD2 | - | TRBV7-2 | TGTGCCAGCAGCTTAGTGTTAGGCGGGAGTATCGGCACAGATACGCAGTATTTT | CASSLVLGGSIGTDTQYF
TRBJ2-1 | TRBD1 | - | TRBV6-4 | TGTGCCAGCAGTAGCGGACAGGGGTATTACAATGAGCAGTTCTTC | CASSSGQGYYNEQFF
TRBJ2-1 | TRBD2 | - | TRBV7-3 | TGTGCCAGCAGCCTACTAGCGGGAGGGCGGGACAATGAGCAGTTCTTC | CASSLLAGGRDNEQFF
TRBJ1-4 | - | - | TRBV2 | TGTGCCAGCAGTGTCCTACCTGCCCTCGGGGATACTGCAACTAATGAAAAACTGTTTTTT | CASSVLPALGDTATNEKLFF
TRBJ2-3 | - | - | TRBV10-1 | TGCGCCAGCAGTCGGGGTACCACAGATACGCAGTATTTT | CASSRGTTDTQYF
TRBJ1-4 | - | - | TRBV15 | TGTGCCACCATGAGGAGAGCGGTTGCAACTAATGAAAAACTGTTTTTT | CATMRRAVATNEKLFF
TRBJ2-7 | - | - | TRBV28 | TGTGCCACCCGGACATTATCCTACGAGCAGTACTTC | CATRTLSYEQYF